The 6 T cell receptor beta chains below come from one sample, sequenced in a study of CD8+CD57+ T cells in acquired aplastic anemia. Profiling of TCR beta VDJ combinations and CDR3 sequences used genomic DNA as template. TCRdb fed the reads into MiXCR, producing one record per CDR3 protein. The sample lists approximately 300,000 distinct CDR3 sequences, roughly 59% occurring once. Patients who underwent sequencing had shown CD8+CD57+ cell expansion by flow cytometry. Sequenced material: sorted CD4+, CD8+, or CD8+CD57+ T cells (not recorded which) from PBMCs. Receptors were obtained from a human donor with aplastic anemia.

Only one count was recorded for this clonotype. The CDR3 here is CASSPRLNRGSLAGNTIYF. In nucleotides, the CDR3 is TGTGCCAGCAGCCCTAGATTAAACAGGGGCTCCCTGGCGGGAAACACCATATATTTT. This chain connects TRBV7-3 to TRBJ1-3, with TRBD1 identical over 7 bases. The germline V gene has CDR1 SGHTA and CDR2 FQGTGA. This CDR3 is built from 19 residues. V lost 5 bases to trimming and J lost 4 bases; unmatched junction nucleotides: 20.

This clonotype was observed once. The chain employs TRBV20-1 and TRBJ1-5; a possible D gene is TRBD1 (6 bases). The germline gives CDR1 DFQATT, CDR2 SNEGSKA (reference sequence). V lost 4 bases, J lost 11 bases, and 18 bases lay in between. This CDR3 is 13 amino acids long. The CDR3 sequence is CSAKPTGGGSQHF. The CDR3 bases are TGCAGTGCTAAGCCGACAGGAGGAGGGTCCCAGCATTTT.

Comment on this clonotype: A junction boundary mismatches the germline segment, possibly from a read error. The V and J genes are TRBV12-3 or TRBV12-4 and TRBJ2-7; 7 nucleotides line up with TRBD1. CDR3 length equals 14 residues. CDR3 loop: CSSSRVDRYHEQYF. Written as DNA, the CDR3 is TGTTCCAGCAGCCGGGTGGACAGGTATCACGAGCAGTACTTC.

This clonotype was counted a few times. A much larger clone differs by one base, so this may be a read error. The rearrangement links TRBV6-2 or TRBV6-3 to TRBJ2-1, with 12 bases aligning to TRBD2. Germline CDR1 MNHEY, CDR2 SVGEGT. The CDR3 consists of 18 residues. CDR3 DNA sequence: TGTGCCAGCGGTTACTCGTCTAGCGGGGGGGGGCTCTACAATGAGCAGTTCTTC. It yields the protein CASGYSSSGGGLYNEQFF.

In this sample, this clonotype turned up many times. The chain recombines TRBV12-3 or TRBV12-4 with TRBJ1-5, with 9 bases fitting TRBD1. The CDR3 contains 15 residues. J gave up 7 bases and V 6 bases, and 10 bases lay outside the gene matches. The CDR3 DNA reads TGTGCCAGCAGCCCACAGGGGGCGCCTTTACAGCCCCAGCATTTT. This translates into CASSPQGAPLQPQHF.

In its sample, this clonotype was seen once. In DNA form, the CDR3 reads TGTGCCAGCAGCGCCATAGCCACCTCAGATACGCAGTATTTT. This encodes CASSAIATSDTQYF. The V call is TRBV9, the J call TRBJ2-3; D gene ambiguous. This CDR3 has 14 residues. Trimming removed 3 bases at V and 4 bases at J, with 12 bases between. In germline, CDR1 is SGDLS, CDR2 YYNGEE.